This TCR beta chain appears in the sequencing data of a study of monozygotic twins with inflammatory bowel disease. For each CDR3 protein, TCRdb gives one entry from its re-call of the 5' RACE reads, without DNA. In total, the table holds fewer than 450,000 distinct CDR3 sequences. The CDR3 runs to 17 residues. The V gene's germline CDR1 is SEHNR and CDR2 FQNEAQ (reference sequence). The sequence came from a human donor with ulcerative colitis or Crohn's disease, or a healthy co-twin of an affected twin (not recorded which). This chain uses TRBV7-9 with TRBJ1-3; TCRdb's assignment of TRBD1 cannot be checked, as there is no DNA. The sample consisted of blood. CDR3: CASSLVPGTGVENTIYF.